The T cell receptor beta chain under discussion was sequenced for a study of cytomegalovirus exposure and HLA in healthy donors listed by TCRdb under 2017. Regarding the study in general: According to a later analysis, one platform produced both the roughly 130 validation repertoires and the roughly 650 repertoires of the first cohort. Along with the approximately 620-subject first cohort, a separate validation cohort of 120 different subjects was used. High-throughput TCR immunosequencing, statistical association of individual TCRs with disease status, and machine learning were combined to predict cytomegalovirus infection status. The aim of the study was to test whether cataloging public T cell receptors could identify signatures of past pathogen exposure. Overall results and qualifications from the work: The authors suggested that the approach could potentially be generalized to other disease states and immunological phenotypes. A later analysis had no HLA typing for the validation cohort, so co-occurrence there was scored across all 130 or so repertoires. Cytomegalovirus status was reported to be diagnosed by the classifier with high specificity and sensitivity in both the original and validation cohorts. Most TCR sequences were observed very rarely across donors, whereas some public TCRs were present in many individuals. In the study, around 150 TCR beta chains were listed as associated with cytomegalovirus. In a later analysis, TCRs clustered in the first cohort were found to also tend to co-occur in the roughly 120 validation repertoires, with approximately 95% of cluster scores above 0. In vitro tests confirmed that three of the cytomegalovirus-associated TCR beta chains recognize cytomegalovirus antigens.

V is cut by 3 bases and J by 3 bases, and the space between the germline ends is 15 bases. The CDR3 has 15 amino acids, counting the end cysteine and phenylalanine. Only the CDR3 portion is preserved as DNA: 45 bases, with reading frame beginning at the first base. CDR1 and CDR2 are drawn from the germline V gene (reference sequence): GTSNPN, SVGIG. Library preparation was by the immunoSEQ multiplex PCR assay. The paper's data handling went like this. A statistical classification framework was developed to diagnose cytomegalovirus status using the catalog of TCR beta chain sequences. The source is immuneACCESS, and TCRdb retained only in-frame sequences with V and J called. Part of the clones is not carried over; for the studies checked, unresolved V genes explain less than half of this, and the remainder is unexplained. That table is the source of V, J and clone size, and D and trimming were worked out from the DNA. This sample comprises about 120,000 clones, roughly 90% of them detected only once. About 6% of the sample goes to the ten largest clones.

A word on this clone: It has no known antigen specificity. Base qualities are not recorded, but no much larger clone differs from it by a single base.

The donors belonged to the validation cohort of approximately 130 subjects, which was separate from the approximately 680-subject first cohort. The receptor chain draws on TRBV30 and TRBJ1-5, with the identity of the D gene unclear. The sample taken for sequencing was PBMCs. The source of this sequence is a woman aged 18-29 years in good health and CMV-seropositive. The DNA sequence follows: TGTGCCTGGAGCGTTCCGAGGCTGACCAATCAGCCCCAGCATTTT. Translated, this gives CAWSVPRLTNQPQHF.